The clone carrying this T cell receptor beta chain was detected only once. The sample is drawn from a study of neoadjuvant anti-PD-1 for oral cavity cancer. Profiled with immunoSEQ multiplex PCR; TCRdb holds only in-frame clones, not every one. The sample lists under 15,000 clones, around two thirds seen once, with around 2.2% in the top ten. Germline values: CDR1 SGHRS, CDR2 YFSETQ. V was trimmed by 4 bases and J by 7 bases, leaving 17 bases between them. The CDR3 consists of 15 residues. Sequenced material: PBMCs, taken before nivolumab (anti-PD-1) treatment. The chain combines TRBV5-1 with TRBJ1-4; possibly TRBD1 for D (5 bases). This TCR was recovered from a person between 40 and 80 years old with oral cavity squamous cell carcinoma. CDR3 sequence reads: CASSPGQGILEKLFF. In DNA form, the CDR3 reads TGCGCCAGCAGCCCCGGCCAGGGTATCCTTGAAAAACTGTTTTTT.